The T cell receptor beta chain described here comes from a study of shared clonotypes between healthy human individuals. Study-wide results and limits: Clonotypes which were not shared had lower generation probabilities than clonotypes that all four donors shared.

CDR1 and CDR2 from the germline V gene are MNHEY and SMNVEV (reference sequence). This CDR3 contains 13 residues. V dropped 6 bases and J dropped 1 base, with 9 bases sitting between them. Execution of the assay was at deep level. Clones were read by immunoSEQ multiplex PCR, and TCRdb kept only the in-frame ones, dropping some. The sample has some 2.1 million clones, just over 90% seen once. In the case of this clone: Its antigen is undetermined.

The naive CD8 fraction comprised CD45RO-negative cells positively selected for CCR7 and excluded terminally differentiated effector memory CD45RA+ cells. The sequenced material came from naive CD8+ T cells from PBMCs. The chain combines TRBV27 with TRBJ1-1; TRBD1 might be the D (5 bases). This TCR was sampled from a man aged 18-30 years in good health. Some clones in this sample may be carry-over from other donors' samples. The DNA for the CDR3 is TGTGCCAGCAGGAAACAGGCGAACACTGAAGCTTTCTTT. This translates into CASRKQANTEAFF.